This passage covers 5 T cell receptor beta chains from one sample sequenced in a study of tumor-infiltrating lymphocytes in primary liver carcinoma. TCR beta cDNA was prepared out of roughly 490 ng total RNA by means of a constant-region primer. Libraries covering TCR beta were generated through three nested multiplex PCR rounds (using a slightly modified ARM-PCR). Running 9 to 10 cycles apiece, the first two PCR rounds relied on TRBV1-TRBV30 forward primers together with a C-beta reverse primer. TCRdb used MiXCR to reprocess the multiplex PCR reads, holding one entry per CDR3 protein. The sample lists some 95,000 distinct CDR3 sequences, around 68% occurring once. Co-extraction of RNA and DNA was performed on about 20-33 mg of unsorted bulk tissue. Sequencing was performed on tumor-adjacent normal liver tissue. These receptor sequences come from a man aged 40-49 years with primary liver carcinoma and hepatitis B virus infection.

This clonotype occurred a few times. A read error is possible here, since a much larger clone lies one base away. The chain employs TRBV6-2 or TRBV6-3 and TRBJ2-7; 12 nucleotides match TRBD2. Germline CDR1 reads MNHEY; CDR2 reads SVGEGT. The CDR3 covers 14 residues. CDR3 in DNA: TGTGCCAGCAGGACTAGCGGGGGAGCCTACGGGCAGTACTTC. Residues: CASRTSGGAYGQYF.

This clonotype was seen once. A read error may account for a junction end that differs from germline. The chain uses TRBV11-2 and TRBJ2-7; possibly TRBD2 for D (6 bases). Germline CDR1 SGHAT, CDR2 FQNNGV. This CDR3 contains 15 residues. The CDR3 nucleotides read TGTGCCAGCAGACTCGGCGGGACTCTACCCTACGAGCAATCCTTC. Translated: CASRLGGTLPYEQSF.

This clonotype has just a few counts. The V call is TRBV4-1, the J call TRBJ2-3; 7 bases are a match to TRBD2. The junction had 8 bases not matched to a gene; V was cut back by 0 bases and J by 2 bases. This CDR3 comprises 17 residues. Germline V gene data show CDR1 as MGHRA and CDR2 as YSYEKL. CDR3 sequence (DNA): TGCGCCAGCAGCCAAGATTATGCTAGCGGAGACACAGATACGCAGTATTTT. Translation: CASSQDYASGDTDTQYF.

Note on this clonotype: Because it lacks the conserved phenylalanine or tryptophan at the end, this CDR3 is likely a read error. The chain couples TRBV6-2 or TRBV6-3 to TRBJ1-1, with D possibly TRBD1 on 5 matching bases. The CDR3 sequence is 15 residues long. The germline V gene encodes CDR1 MNHEY and CDR2 SVGEGT. For the CDR3, the DNA is TGTGCCTGCAGTTACGTCCCCGGGACGAACACTGAAGCTTTCATT. It translates to CACSYVPGTNTEAFI.

The chain recombines TRBV7-2 with TRBJ2-1; the D is unclear. V shed 5 bases and J shed 9 bases, with 20 bases lying between them. Per germline, CDR1 SGHTA and CDR2 FQGNSA. CDR3 length equals 15 residues. The CDR3: CASSPRKGLRGEQFF. For the CDR3, the DNA is TGTGCCAGCAGCCCCCGGAAGGGCCTTCGCGGTGAGCAGTTCTTC.